This is a list of T cell receptor beta chains from one sample in a study of regulatory T cells in long-lasting Graves disease. Each CDR3 protein is one row after TCRdb ran MiXCR on the multiplex PCR reads. Seen here are around 450,000 distinct CDR3 sequences, about 22% observed once, and the top ten hold around 7%. Source: peripheral blood mononuclear cells (PBMCs), taken when the disease was refractory, from a patient treated with antithyroid drugs. These receptors all stem from a female donor with Graves disease. Each CDR3 is given with its conserved first and last residue. The order of the fields is CDR3 length, V gene, clone size, D gene, J gene, CDR3 DNA, CDR3 protein. The D gene is left open where the match is weak. Clone size is stated in some rows and not others, as once, few, many or a class when expanded.

>15|TRBV3-1|-|-|TRBJ2-7
TGTGCCAGCAGCCAAGATGCTGGAGGAAGCTACGAGCAGTACTTC
CASSQDAGGSYEQYF
>15|TRBV20-1|-|-|TRBJ2-7
TGCAGTGCTAGAGACCCCAACTTCAAGAGCGACGAGCAGTACTTC
CSARDPNFKSDEQYF
>14|TRBV28|few|TRBD1|TRBJ2-7
TGTGCCAGCGGCACCGGGACAGGGAAACGCGAGCAGTACTTC
CASGTGTGKREQYF
>16|TRBV12-3/TRBV12-4|many|TRBD2|TRBJ2-5
TGTGCCAGCAGTTTCTGGGGCGGGAGTCATCAAGAGACCCAGTACTTC
CASSFWGGSHQETQYF
>14|TRBV11-2|-|-|TRBJ2-1
TGTGCCAGCAGCTTCTCTCCTCTCTACAATGAGCAGTTCTTC
CASSFSPLYNEQFF
>14|TRBV19|-|TRBD1|TRBJ2-5
TGTGCCAGTAGCAAGACAGGGGGCGAGGAGACCCAGTACTTC
CASSKTGGEETQYF
>14|TRBV12-3/TRBV12-4|many|-|TRBJ1-5
TGTGCCAGCAGTTCAGCAAATAGCAATCAGCCCCAGCATTTT
CASSSANSNQPQHF
>14|TRBV28|many|-|TRBJ2-1
TGTGCCAGCAGTTTAGTCCCTGACTACAATGAGCAGTTCTTC
CASSLVPDYNEQFF
>16|TRBV7-2|many|TRBD2|TRBJ2-5
TGTGCCAGCAGCTCCTCGACTAGCGGGGGAAAAGAGACCCAGTACTTC
CASSSSTSGGKETQYF
>16|TRBV28|many|-|TRBJ1-4
TGTGCCAGCGGCAACTCGGGGACGATAACTAATGAAAAACTGTTTTTT
CASGNSGTITNEKLFF
>13|TRBV18|few|TRBD1|TRBJ2-7
TGTGCCAGCTCACCGACCGGGACAGTTGAGCAGTACTTC
CASSPTGTVEQYF
>12|TRBV30|many|-|TRBJ2-7
TGTGCCTGGAGTGGACATCCCTACGAGCAGTACTTC
CAWSGHPYEQYF
>12|TRBV28|many|-|TRBJ2-7
TGTGCCAGCAGTTTCGCAGGTTCCGAGCAGTACTTC
CASSFAGSEQYF
>12|TRBV7-9|many|-|TRBJ1-1
TGTGCCAGCAGCTTAGGCGAAGATGAAGCTTTCTTT
CASSLGEDEAFF
>11|TRBV28|-|-|TRBJ2-3
TGTGCCAGCAGTTTTTCTCATCCGCAGTATTTT
CASSFSHPQYF
>14|TRBV27|many|-|TRBJ2-5
TGTGCCAGCAGTTTAGGGGGTTGGCAAGAGACCCAGTACTTC
CASSLGGWQETQYF
>13|TRBV6-1|many|-|TRBJ1-2
TGTGCCAGCAGTCAAGGGGTTGCCTATGGCTACACCTTC
CASSQGVAYGYTF
>14|TRBV2|-|-|TRBJ2-1
TGTGCCAGCAGTGAACGGACGCCGTTTCATGAGCAGTTCTTC
CASSERTPFHEQFF
>15|TRBV6-5|many|TRBD1|TRBJ2-7
TGTGCCAGCAGTTACCAGACAGGGGAGTATGGCGAGCAGTACTTC
CASSYQTGEYGEQYF
>17|TRBV15|-|TRBD1|TRBJ1-5
TGTGCCACCAGCAGGGTCCCAGACAGGGGAGGCAATCAGCCCCAGCATTTT
CATSRVPDRGGNQPQHF
>16|TRBV5-1|few|-|TRBJ2-5
TGCGCCAGCAGCTTGGGGTGGCAGGGGCTCGGGGAGACCCAGTACTTC
CASSLGWQGLGETQYF
>15|TRBV20-1|-|-|TRBJ2-2
TGCAGTGCTAGAACCCCCCAGGGGAAGAACGGGGAGCTGTTTTTT
CSARTPQGKNGELFF
>15|TRBV3-1|-|-|TRBJ2-5
TGTGCCAGCAGCCAAGATCCGCAGATACAAGAGACCCAGTACTTC
CASSQDPQIQETQYF
>17|TRBV13|few|-|TRBJ1-6
TGTGCCAGCAGCCTCAGGAGGGGGTCGATTTTGGGCTCACCCCTCCACTTT
CASSLRRGSILGSPLHF
>15|TRBV19|few|TRBD1|TRBJ1-4
TGCGCCAGTAGTTCCCCCGGACAGGGTACTGAAAAACTGTTTTTT
CASSSPGQGTEKLFF
>13|TRBV28|many|-|TRBJ1-2
TGTGCCAGCAGCTTGGGGAGCGACTATGGCTACACCTTC
CASSLGSDYGYTF
>16|TRBV7-9|-|-|TRBJ2-5
TGTGCCAGCAGTCTTTTCAGGGCTCCGGACCAAGAGACCCAGTACTTC
CASSLFRAPDQETQYF
>12|TRBV7-9|many|-|TRBJ1-2
TGTGCCACCTTCTTAGGCGGCTATGGCTACACCTTC
CATFLGGYGYTF
>13|TRBV19|many|-|TRBJ2-5
TGTGCCAGTAACAGGGCGATAGAAGAGACCCAGTACTTC
CASNRAIEETQYF
>13|TRBV27|many|-|TRBJ2-7
TGTGCCACAACACGGGGGCCCTCCTACGAGCAGTACTTC
CATTRGPSYEQYF
>17|TRBV11-3|many|TRBD1|TRBJ1-1
TGTGCCAGCAGCTTAGGGGACAGGGGTAAATGGAACACTGAAGCTTTCTTT
CASSLGDRGKWNTEAFF
>13|TRBV6-1|-|-|TRBJ1-2
TGTGCCAGCGGCCAGGGGAATAGCTATGGCTACACCTTC
CASGQGNSYGYTF
>15|TRBV5-4|-|TRBD1|TRBJ1-1
TGTGCCAGCAGCTTGGGACAGGGGAGGGGCACTGAAGCTTTCTTT
CASSLGQGRGTEAFF
>13|TRBV12-3/TRBV12-4|many|-|TRBJ2-5
TGTGCCAGCAGACTATACAGGGGAGGGACCCAGTACTTC
CASRLYRGGTQYF
>13|TRBV7-3|-|-|TRBJ2-1
TGTGCCAGCAGCTTAGCTTTGGAGGATGAGCAGTTCTTC
CASSLALEDEQFF
>14|TRBV19|-|-|TRBJ2-7
TGTGCCAGTAGTATATCGGGGGATCCTTACGAGCAGTACTTC
CASSISGDPYEQYF
>16|TRBV28|many|TRBD2|TRBJ2-5
TGTGCCAGCAGTGGTACGAAGGCTAGCGGCCAAGAGACCCAGTACTTC
CASSGTKASGQETQYF
>13|TRBV3-1|few|TRBD2|TRBJ2-1
TGTGCCAGCAGCGAAGGGACTAGCGGGAGCGTGATCTTC
CASSEGTSGSVIF
>12|TRBV29-1|many|-|TRBJ2-7
TGCAGCGTTGGTAGGGGAACCTACGAGCAGTACTTC
CSVGRGTYEQYF
>16|TRBV5-1|few|TRBD2|TRBJ2-5
TGCGCCAGCAGCTATTCTAGCGGGAGTGGATGGGAGACCCAGTACTTC
CASSYSSGSGWETQYF
>13|TRBV29-1|-|-|TRBJ2-5
TGCAGCGTTGATGGACCCGCCCAAGAGACCCAGTACTTC
CSVDGPAQETQYF
>16|TRBV5-4|-|-|TRBJ1-2
TGTGCCAGCAGCTTGATGTCTGGGGTCCAAGGGTATGGCTACACCTTC
CASSLMSGVQGYGYTF
>14|TRBV20-1|many|TRBD2|TRBJ2-5
TGCAGTGCTATTCTACTAGCGGGAGACGAGACCCAGTACTTC
CSAILLAGDETQYF